Listed here are 18 T cell receptor beta chains from one sample, sequenced in a study of cytomegalovirus exposure and HLA in healthy donors. Using immunoSEQ multiplex PCR, the repertoire was profiled, and TCRdb retains in-frame clones only, with some absent. Of about 72,000 clones in the sample, 94% were seen once. Material for sequencing was PBMCs. The receptors originated from a woman under 30 in good health and CMV-seronegative.

This chain joins TRBV18 and TRBJ1-5, with D perhaps TRBD1 (6 bases). Germline assignment: CDR1 KGHSH and CDR2 LQKENI. There are 13 residues in the CDR3. Trimming left V 2 bases short and J 7 bases short, with 9 bases between. The DNA of the CDR3 is TGTGCCAGCTCACCATCGGACAGACAGCCCCAGCATTTT. It codes for CASSPSDRQPQHF.

Regarding this clone: This is likely a read error, given that the CDR3 carries no conserved phenylalanine or tryptophan at its end. V gene TRBV7-2 combines with J gene TRBJ2-4; 7 bases align to TRBD1. Losses at the gene ends were 5 bases for V and 1 base for J; bases not matched to a gene: 8. Per germline, CDR1 SGHTA and CDR2 FQGNSA. The CDR3 is 16 amino acids. The CDR3 loop reads CASSPPLDRAKNIQYS. In DNA, the CDR3 is TGTGCCAGCAGCCCGCCCCTGGACAGGGCCAAAAACATTCAGTACTCC.

The gene calls are TRBV5-4 and TRBJ2-7; 10 bases match TRBD2. CDR3 size: 13 residues. V shed 3 bases and J 11 bases; nucleotides not matched to a gene: 8. Germline CDR1 SGHNT, CDR2 YYREEE (reference sequence). CDR3: CASSSVSGGMEYF. CDR3 nucleotides: TGTGCCAGCAGCTCCGTTAGCGGGGGGATGGAGTACTTC.

The chain combines TRBV18 with TRBJ2-1; tentatively, D is TRBD2 (6 bases). V lost 1 base, J lost 0 bases, and 7 bases lay in between. Germline CDR1 reads KGHSH; CDR2 reads LQKENI. This CDR3 region has 15 residues. Here the CDR3 DNA reads TGTGCCAGCTCACCACAGGGAGGCTCCTACAATGAGCAGTTCTTC. It is translated as CASSPQGGSYNEQFF.

J is TRBJ2-2 and V is TRBV7-9; maybe TRBD1 (5 bases). V lost 5 bases and J lost 4, with 11 bases in between. This CDR3 has 14 amino acids. Germline V gives CDR1 SEHNR, CDR2 FQNEAQ (reference sequence). As DNA, the CDR3 is TGTGCCAGCAGCATGCAGACAGCCACCGGGGAGCTGTTTTTT. Translation: CASSMQTATGELFF.

The chain uses TRBV5-5 and TRBJ2-1, with D possibly being TRBD1 (6 bases). Germline lookup yields CDR1 SGHKS and CDR2 YYEKEE (reference sequence). The CDR3 runs to 17 residues. The V and J ends lost 1 base and 7 bases respectively, with 21 bases between them. CDR3 sequence reads: CASSLFSSEIGGNEQFF. The CDR3, as DNA: TGTGCCAGCAGCTTGTTTTCCTCCGAGATAGGGGGTAATGAGCAGTTCTTC.

The gene calls are TRBV7-6 and TRBJ1-5; 9 nucleotides line up with TRBD1. This CDR3 spans 15 amino acids. V was clipped by 5 bases and J by 5 bases; unmatched bases: 7. Germline assignment: CDR1 SGHVS and CDR2 FNYEAQ. CDR3 residues: CASSRGQGRYQPQHF. The CDR3 coding sequence is TGTGCCAGCAGCCGGGGACAGGGCCGATATCAGCCCCAGCATTTT.

This chain connects TRBV5-1 to TRBJ2-1; D is unresolved. The CDR3 spans 16 residues. CDR1 and CDR2 (germline): SGHRS, YFSETQ. Between the trimmed V and J ends, which lost 5 bases and 0 bases, there was a span of 15 bases. CDR3 nucleotides: TGCGCCAGCAGTAGGCTCAGCGCTCGCTCCTACAATGAGCAGTTCTTC. Translation: CASSRLSARSYNEQFF.

This rearrangement joins TRBV27 to TRBJ2-2; 8 nucleotides agree with TRBD1. The CDR3 length is 18 residues. The germline gives CDR1 MNHEY, CDR2 SMNVEV (reference sequence). Unmatched junction bases numbered 10, after V lost 1 base and J lost 3 bases. In nucleotides, the CDR3 is TGTGCCAGCAGTTTATATGCCCCGCTACAGGGGGACACCGGGGAGCTGTTTTTT. Translating gives CASSLYAPLQGDTGELFF.

The CDR3 DNA reads TGTGCCAGCAGCCCGCCGGGCGGGGGGGCACAGACCCAGTACTTC. Amino acids: CASSPPGGGAQTQYF. The J gene is TRBJ2-5, the V gene TRBV7-9; 9 bases match TRBD2. The germline V gene encodes CDR1 SEHNR and CDR2 FQNEAQ (reference sequence). The V segment lost 5 bases and the J segment 6 bases; nucleotides outside the gene matches: 10. The CDR3 consists of 15 residues.

The CDR3 is CASSPTGGRLETQYF. For the CDR3, the DNA is TGTGCCAGCAGCCCGACAGGGGGTAGGTTAGAGACCCAGTACTTC. This chain uses TRBV7-9 with TRBJ2-5; 9 bases are shared with TRBD1. V lost 5 bases and J lost 4; bases outside the gene matches: 8. The CDR3 has 15 residues. The germline V gene encodes CDR1 SEHNR and CDR2 FQNEAQ (reference sequence). Full variable domain (missing parts from reference TRBV7-9 and TRBJ2-5): DTGVSQNPRHKITKRGQNVTFRCDPISEHNRLYWYRQTLGQGPEFLTYFQNEAQLEKSRLLSDRFSAERPKGSFSTLEIQRTEQGDSAMYLCASSPTGGRLETQYFGPGTRLLVL.

The chain's CDR3 is CASSPGGRNTDTQYF. The DNA of the CDR3 is TGCGCCAGCAGCCCCGGAGGCAGAAACACAGATACGCAGTATTTT. The genes are TRBV5-1 and TRBJ2-3; a possible D gene is TRBD2 (5 bases). This CDR3 spans 15 amino acids. Germline values: CDR1 SGHRS, CDR2 YFSETQ. Deletions cut 4 bases from V and 2 bases from J, with 14 bases between.

The chain carries TRBV7-3 and TRBJ2-2; D unclear. CDR3 length: 14 amino acids. Looked up from germline, CDR1 is SGHTA and CDR2 is FQGTGA. With 2 bases removed from V and 2 bases from J, the gap between germline ends came to 6 bases. Here the CDR3 reads CASSLYGNTGELFF. CDR3 coding DNA: TGTGCCAGCAGCTTATACGGTAACACCGGGGAGCTGTTTTTT.

J is TRBJ1-2 and V is TRBV5-1; 8 bases map to TRBD1. CDR3 length: 14 residues. CDR1 is SGHRS, CDR2 YFSETQ, per germline. The ends lost 1 base at V and 6 bases at J; junction bases unmatched: 5. CDR3 residues: CASSLNQGADGYTF. CDR3 nucleotide sequence: TGCGCCAGCAGCTTGAATCAGGGGGCAGATGGCTACACCTTC.

V and J are TRBV4-2 and TRBJ2-5; TRBD2 agrees at 12 bases. J lost 1 base, V lost 1 base, and 1 base had no gene match. This CDR3 comprises 16 residues. Germline assignment: CDR1 LGHNA and CDR2 YNFKEQ. The CDR3 DNA sequence: TGTGCCAGCAGCCAAGGGACTAGCGGGGCCCAAGAGACCCAGTACTTC. Protein sequence: CASSQGTSGAQETQYF.

In its sample, this clone was seen a few times. The chain links TRBV11-2 to TRBJ1-2; unclear D gene. V shed 2 bases and J shed 4 bases, with 11 bases lying between them. This CDR3 contains 14 residues. In germline, CDR1 is SGHAT, CDR2 FQNNGV. CDR3 in DNA: TGTGCCAGCAGCTTACTGCCCGGGTCCTATGGCTACACCTTC. This encodes CASSLLPGSYGYTF. Full variable domain (rest looked up from reference TRBV11-2 and TRBJ1-2): EAGVAQSPRYKIIEKRQSVAFWCNPISGHATLYWYQQILGQGPKLLIQFQNNGVVDDSQLPKDRFSAERLKGVDSTLKIQPAKLEDSAVYLCASSLLPGSYGYTFGSGTRLTVV.

V gene TRBV27 combines with J gene TRBJ2-2, with 7 bases fitting TRBD1. This CDR3 is built from 17 residues. Germline V lookup: CDR1 MNHEY, CDR2 SMNVEV (reference sequence). V lost 3 bases to trimming and J lost 0 bases; unmatched junction nucleotides: 7. The CDR3 is CASSFSLTGTNTGELFF. CDR3 DNA: TGTGCCAGCAGTTTCTCCCTGACAGGGACGAACACCGGGGAGCTGTTTTTT.

The V and J genes are TRBV6-4 and TRBJ1-6; D gene ambiguous. The germline gives CDR1 MRHNA, CDR2 SNTAGT. The CDR3 loop spans 13 amino acids. V was shortened by 4 bases and J by 7 bases, with 8 bases between the two germline ends. In nucleotides, the CDR3 is TGTGCCAGCAGTGCGGGTAAAAATTCACCCCTCCACTTT. Translated: CASSAGKNSPLHF.